This T cell receptor beta chain was recovered during a study of post-analysis software for immune sequencing data. Whole-study findings and limits: Pronounced co-clustering by F measure was evident among identically batched samples.

As regards this clonotype: No antigen is known for it.

The TCR beta cDNA libraries carried unique molecular identifiers. TCRdb called the PCR reads again in MiXCR, with one record for every CDR3 protein. The table lists 650,000 to 850,000 distinct CDR3 sequences, around 46% of them singletons. This TCR came from a girl aged 10 to 17 with multiple sclerosis. Sequencing used blood.

CDR3 nucleotide sequence: TGTGCCAGCCTTTTGGCTGGGGCCAACGTCCTGACTTTC. Its protein product is CASLLAGANVLTF. This sequence joins TRBV3-1 and TRBJ2-6; D uncertain. V was trimmed by 8 bases and J by 2 bases, leaving 7 bases between them. Germline loops: CDR1 LGHDT, CDR2 YNNKEL (reference sequence). This CDR3 spans 13 amino acids.